Following are 20 T cell receptor beta chains from one sample sequenced in a study of a mutant IDH1 vaccine in newly diagnosed glioma. Regarding time point: week 5, during vaccination. The investigators gave 300 ug of mutant IDH1 20-mer peptide in each vaccine dose, together with topical imiquimod. TCRdb's copy holds only in-frame clones and misses some; the assay was immunoSEQ multiplex PCR. The sample consists of 35,000 to 45,000 clones, roughly 79% of them appearing once. Antigens for these TCRs are unknown. The starting material was PBMCs, obtained from a glioma patient whose treatment included an IDH1 peptide vaccine. The receptors derive from a man aged 45 to 65 with glioma.

V usage is TRBV9 and J usage is TRBJ1-1; D is ambiguous. This CDR3 has 14 amino acids. CDR1 SGDLS and CDR2 YYNGEE come from the germline V gene. Trimming pared 0 bases from V and 5 bases from J, leaving 11 bases between. CDR3 in amino acids: CASSVVGVGTEAFF. In nucleotides, the CDR3 is TGTGCCAGCAGCGTAGTAGGAGTGGGTACTGAAGCTTTCTTT.

The genes are TRBV2 and TRBJ2-7; D gene uncertain. Trimming shortened V by 5 bases and J by 4 bases, and 3 bases separated the two germline ends. Per the germline V gene, CDR1 is SNHLY and CDR2 is FYNNEI. The CDR3 runs to 10 residues. The CDR3 is CASSNYEQYF. CDR3 bases: TGTGCCAGCAGTAATTACGAGCAGTACTTC.

Here the CDR3 DNA reads TGTGCCAGCAGCTTAGGGGGCCAAGAGACCCAGTACTTC. Translation gives CASSLGGQETQYF. This rearrangement joins TRBV7-2 to TRBJ2-5; unclear D gene. Germline V gene lookup returns CDR1 SGHTA and CDR2 FQGNSA. The CDR3 runs 13 residues. V gave up 1 base and J gave up 1 base, with 4 bases separating them.

The V and J genes are TRBV6-6 and TRBJ2-6, with no clear D. Germline CDR1 reads MNHNY; CDR2 reads SVGAGI (reference sequence). Trimming pared 6 bases from V and 4 bases from J, leaving 7 bases between. The CDR3 runs 13 residues. In DNA, the CDR3 is TGTGCCAGCAGAAACGTGGGGGCCAACGTCCTGACTTTC. Protein product: CASRNVGANVLTF.

The rearrangement links TRBV7-2 to TRBJ2-3, with TRBD2 matching 14 bases. CDR3 length equals 15 residues. The ends lost 8 bases at V and 4 bases at J; junction bases unmatched: 5. The germline gives CDR1 SGHTA, CDR2 FQGNSA. The CDR3 DNA follows: TGTGCCAGCGGACTAGCGGGAGGCTCTGCAGATACGCAGTATTTT. This sequence encodes CASGLAGGSADTQYF.

The genes are TRBV7-2 and TRBJ2-7, with D uncertain. The germline V gene has CDR1 SGHTA and CDR2 FQGNSA. There are 14 residues in the CDR3. Trimming took off 5 bases at V and 4 bases at J, with 15 bases between the two ends. The CDR3 region is CASSIPGPLYEQYF. The CDR3 DNA is TGTGCCAGCAGCATACCCGGGCCGCTATACGAGCAGTACTTC.

The V and J genes are TRBV2 and TRBJ1-4, with a weak D call TRBD1 (6 bases). Germline-derived CDR1 and CDR2 are SNHLY and FYNNEI. The CDR3 consists of 14 residues. V lost 6 bases, J lost 6 bases, and 14 bases lay in between. The CDR3 DNA follows: TGTGCCAGCAGAAGGGGGGGCATCGATGAAAAACTGTTTTTT. Its protein is CASRRGGIDEKLFF.

J is TRBJ2-5 and V is TRBV29-1, with D tentatively TRBD1 (5 bases). Trimming cost V 4 bases and J 1 base, with 10 bases left between them. Germline CDR1 reads SQVTM; CDR2 reads ANQGSEA. The CDR3 totals 13 residues. The CDR3 bases are TGCAGCGTTGCGGCGGACACCCAAGAGACCCAGTACTTC. This gives the protein CSVAADTQETQYF.

This chain joins TRBV5-5 and TRBJ2-2; 8 bases line up with TRBD1. The J segment lost 4 bases and the V segment lost 3 bases, leaving 5 bases of the junction unmatched. Germline V lookup: CDR1 SGHKS, CDR2 YYEKEE (reference sequence). The CDR3 runs to 15 residues. The CDR3 loop is CASSSQGAATGELFF. DNA for the CDR3: TGTGCCAGCAGCTCGCAGGGGGCAGCCACCGGGGAGCTGTTTTTT.

The chain has TRBV4-1 and TRBJ1-1; D uncertain. This CDR3 contains 13 residues. Germline V lookup: CDR1 MGHRA, CDR2 YSYEKL. Trimming removed 3 bases at V and 6 bases at J, with 11 bases between. CDR3 sequence: CASSHGRIPEAFF. Written as DNA, the CDR3 is TGCGCCAGCAGCCATGGGCGAATCCCTGAAGCTTTCTTT.

The chain employs TRBV6-1 and TRBJ1-5; D remains ambiguous. Germline V gives CDR1 MNHNS, CDR2 SASEGT. The CDR3 extends over 14 amino acids. V lost 4 bases to trimming and J lost 7 bases, with 14 bases between them. CDR3 loop: CASSAEGGMQPQHF. The CDR3 coding sequence is TGTGCCAGCAGTGCGGAGGGAGGGATGCAGCCCCAGCATTTT.

The chain is built from TRBV14 and TRBJ2-5; a possible D gene is TRBD2 (6 bases). Germline V gene data show CDR1 as SGHDN and CDR2 as FVKESK. V lost 4 bases and J 4 bases, leaving 7 bases between the germline ends. The CDR3 is 12 amino acids. This CDR3 reads CASSRGGETQYF. CDR3 nucleotides: TGTGCCAGCAGCCGGGGAGGAGAGACCCAGTACTTC. The full variable domain, rest sourced from reference TRBV14 and TRBJ2-5, is EAGVTQFPSHSVIEKGQTVTLRCDPISGHDNLYWYRRVMGKEIKFLLHFVKESKQDESGMPNNRFLAERTGGTYSTLKVQPAELEDSGVYFCASSRGGETQYFGPGTRLLVL.

The chain carries TRBV6-1 and TRBJ2-7, with 8 bases fitting TRBD1. V shed 6 bases, J shed 5 bases, and the junction held 9 bases outside the gene matches. Germline V gene data show CDR1 as MNHNS and CDR2 as SASEGT. The CDR3 extends over 14 amino acids. The CDR3 bases are TGTGCCAGCAGCCCCGAGACAGGGGACCACGAGCAGTACTTC. Translating it yields CASSPETGDHEQYF.

The chain links TRBV2 to TRBJ2-3; D not resolved. The CDR3 is 12 amino acids. Per the germline V gene, CDR1 is SNHLY and CDR2 is FYNNEI. V was pared by 1 base and J by 7 bases, with 6 bases between. CDR3 amino acids: CASSEGEYTQYF. The CDR3 coding sequence is TGTGCCAGCAGTGAAGGAGAATATACGCAGTATTTT.

This clone turned up a few times. The J gene is TRBJ2-1, the V gene TRBV6-1; D is ambiguous. CDR3 size: 15 residues. Germline V gene sequence: CDR1 MNHNS, CDR2 SASEGT. V lost 3 bases and J lost 0, with 9 bases in between. The CDR3 DNA reads as TGTGCCAGCAGTGACGACGTGAGCTCCTACAATGAGCAGTTCTTC. This translates into CASSDDVSSYNEQFF.

The CDR3 here is CASSISGYLADLIPNEQFF. The CDR3 DNA sequence: TGTGCCAGTAGTATCTCGGGGTATTTGGCCGACTTAATACCCAATGAGCAGTTCTTC. V usage is TRBV19 and J usage is TRBJ2-1, with a tentative D call TRBD2 (5 bases). CDR3 size: 19 residues. Trimming cost V 3 bases and J 6 bases, with 27 bases left between them. CDR1 is LNHDA, CDR2 SQIVND, per germline (reference sequence).

The CDR3 sequence: CASTPGQSGAQYF. The CDR3 coding sequence is TGTGCCAGTACCCCGGGACAGTCAGGGGCCCAGTACTTC. The chain joins TRBV19 to TRBJ2-5; 7 positions agree with TRBD1. Germline CDR1 LNHDA, CDR2 SQIVND (reference sequence). This CDR3 comprises 13 residues. With 7 bases clipped from V and 9 bases from J, the junction kept 11 bases outside the gene matches.

By sample fraction, this clone is medium-sized (0.01 to 0.1%). The CDR3 DNA is TGTGCCAGCAGCCCGACTAGCGGGAGATTCCAGGATGAGCAGTTCTTC. Its translation: CASSPTSGRFQDEQFF. The rearrangement joins TRBV7-9 to TRBJ2-1; TRBD2 aligns across 12 bases. The CDR3 sequence is 16 residues long. The junction had 10 bases not matched to a gene; V was cut back by 5 bases and J by 8 bases. The germline V gene encodes CDR1 SEHNR and CDR2 FQNEAQ (reference sequence).

This clone was counted a single time. The V gene is TRBV10-3, the J gene TRBJ1-6; D unresolved. With 5 bases removed from V and 10 bases from J, the gap between germline ends came to 12 bases. The CDR3 runs 13 residues. Germline V gene data show CDR1 as ENHRY and CDR2 as SYGVKD. The CDR3 DNA sequence: TGTGCCATCAGTTATGACCCCAGGTCACCCCTCCACTTT. Translation gives CAISYDPRSPLHF.

The chain links TRBV5-4 to TRBJ1-2; D may be TRBD1 (6 bases). The ends were cut back, 4 bases at V and 0 bases at J, with 7 bases in the middle. The CDR3 consists of 13 residues. Per germline, CDR1 SGHNT and CDR2 YYREEE (reference sequence). Written as DNA, the CDR3 is TGTGCCAGCAGCCGGACAGCTAACTATGGCTACACCTTC. Protein sequence: CASSRTANYGYTF.